A single sample gave rise to the 23 T cell receptor beta chains below, sequenced in a study of T cell repertoires in cytomegalovirus infection. These receptors' antigens are unknown. TCRdb processed the reads anew with MiXCR; each CDR3 protein has one entry. Among around 100,000 distinct CDR3 sequences listed, around 10% were seen once. Sequencing was carried out using PBMCs, sequenced either directly or after in vitro stimulation (not recorded which). These receptors were taken from a human donor in good health (CMV status not recorded). Some clones in this sample may be carry-over from other donors' samples.

J is TRBJ2-3 and V is TRBV6-5, with a tentative D call TRBD1 (6 bases). This CDR3 region has 16 residues. Germline assignment: CDR1 MNHEY and CDR2 SVGAGI. V dropped 5 bases and J dropped 0 bases, with 15 bases sitting between them. CDR3 in amino acids: CASSRLGGASTDTQYF. In DNA form, the CDR3 reads TGTGCCAGCAGTCGCCTAGGGGGAGCTAGCACAGATACGCAGTATTTT.

This clonotype was observed at least ten times. The chain joins TRBV7-2 to TRBJ1-6; no reliable D call. Trimming pared 1 base from V and 7 bases from J, leaving 11 bases between. The CDR3 loop spans 15 amino acids. The V gene's germline CDR1 is SGHTA and CDR2 FQGNSA. The CDR3 sequence: CASSLGQALNSPLHF. Written as DNA, the CDR3 is TGTGCCAGCAGCTTAGGCCAGGCCTTAAATTCACCCCTCCACTTT. The whole variable domain, remainder taken from reference TRBV7-2 and TRBJ1-6, is GAGVSQSPSNKVTEKGKDVELRCDPISGHTALYWYRQSLGQGLEFLIYFQGNSAPDKSGLPSDRFSAERTGGSVSTLTIQRTQQEDSAVYLCASSLGQALNSPLHFGNGTRLTVT.

This clonotype was picked up many times. The rearrangement uses TRBV6-5 and TRBJ1-6; TRBD1 is a possible D gene (5 bases). Looked up from germline, CDR1 is MNHEY and CDR2 is SVGAGI. V lost 6 bases and J lost 7, with 13 bases in between. The CDR3 is 14 residues long. In nucleotides, the CDR3 is TGTGCCAGCAGCATTCAGGGTATCAATTCACCCCTCCACTTT. Translation gives CASSIQGINSPLHF.

This clonotype was seen only a few times. This chain links TRBV9 with TRBJ1-2; 9 bases are shared with TRBD1. The CDR3 runs to 12 residues. Germline CDR1 reads SGDLS; CDR2 reads YYNGEE. V lost 5 bases to trimming and J lost 6 bases; unmatched junction nucleotides: 2. DNA for the CDR3: TGTGCCAGCAGTGACAGGGGGGATGGCTACACCTTC. Translation: CASSDRGDGYTF.

This clonotype has a count of ten or more. The chain links TRBV9 to TRBJ2-5, with 9 bases lining up with TRBD1. This CDR3 has 16 amino acids. Germline CDR1 is SGDLS and CDR2 is YYNGEE. Germline trimming cut 2 bases from V and 2 bases from J; bases unmatched to any gene: 7. The CDR3 spells CASSVTSGQGQETQYF. CDR3 coding DNA: TGTGCCAGCAGCGTTACCTCCGGACAGGGGCAAGAGACCCAGTACTTC.

This clonotype was detected only a few times. The chain has TRBV28 and TRBJ2-7; 11 nucleotides agree with TRBD2. Germline V gene sequence: CDR1 MDHEN, CDR2 SYDVKM. The CDR3 runs 15 residues. V trimming: 2 bases; J trimming: 4 bases; junction bases outside the gene matches: 4. This CDR3 reads CASSLATSGAYEQYF. The CDR3 nucleotides read TGTGCCAGCAGTTTAGCGACTAGCGGGGCGTACGAGCAGTACTTC.

A remark on this clonotype: One junction end disagrees with the germline gene, perhaps due to a read error. The rearrangement joins TRBV24-1 to TRBJ2-2; TRBD1 is a possible D gene (6 bases). Germline V gene data show CDR1 as KGHDR and CDR2 as SFDVKD. This CDR3 is 15 amino acids long. CDR3 protein: CATSDRTEPTGELFF. DNA of the CDR3: TGTGCCACCAGTGACAGGACAGAACCCACCGGGGAGCTGTTTTTC.

The genes are TRBV6-2 or TRBV6-3 and TRBJ2-7; 7 positions agree with TRBD1. The CDR3 is 17 residues long. Trimming removed 2 bases from V and 2 bases from J; junction bases left unmatched: 12. Looked up from germline, CDR1 is MNHEY and CDR2 is SVGEGT. This CDR3 reads CASSYEFFGTAAYEQYF. CDR3 bases: TGTGCCAGCAGTTACGAGTTTTTCGGGACAGCCGCCTACGAGCAGTACTTC.

The J gene is TRBJ2-7, the V gene TRBV7-9; perhaps TRBD2 as D (7 bases). V was cut by 2 bases and J by 7 bases, with 21 bases left in between. The germline V gene encodes CDR1 SEHNR and CDR2 FQNEAQ (reference sequence). This CDR3 region has 16 residues. CDR3 sequence (DNA): TGTGCCAGCAGCTTAAGCCGAGGGAGGGGGATGGGGGAGCAGTACGTC. It yields the protein CASSLSRGRGMGEQYV.

V is TRBV11-2 and J is TRBJ1-6; D is undetermined. Germline V gene lookup returns CDR1 SGHAT and CDR2 FQNNGV. The germline V and J ends were trimmed by 0 bases and 10 bases, with 7 bases remaining between them. The CDR3 extends over 13 amino acids. CDR3 sequence: CASSLDPPSPLHF. The CDR3 nucleotides read TGTGCCAGCAGCTTAGACCCCCCCTCACCCCTCCACTTT. Using reference TRBV11-2 and TRBJ1-6 for the parts outside the CDR3, the full variable domain is EAGVAQSPRYKIIEKRQSVAFWCNPISGHATLYWYQQILGQGPKLLIQFQNNGVVDDSQLPKDRFSAERLKGVDSTLKIQPAKLEDSAVYLCASSLDPPSPLHFGNGTRLTVT.

This clonotype turned up a few times. The gene calls are TRBV2 and TRBJ2-5, with D hard to call. Trimming took off 4 bases at V and 5 bases at J, with 11 bases between the two ends. The CDR3 loop spans 13 amino acids. Germline CDR1 reads SNHLY; CDR2 reads FYNNEI. This chain's CDR3 is CASSGLSPETQYF. CDR3 nucleotide sequence: TGTGCCAGCAGTGGGTTAAGTCCGGAGACCCAGTACTTC.

This clonotype was detected ten times or more. This sequence joins TRBV7-2 and TRBJ2-1; TRBD2 matches 7 bases. The V gene end was trimmed by 5 bases and the J gene end by 9 bases; junction bases not matched to a gene: 13. Germline V gene data show CDR1 as SGHTA and CDR2 as FQGNSA. The length of the CDR3 is 15 residues. The CDR3 nucleotides are TGTGCCAGCAGCCCGCAGGCGGGAGATGGGGGTGAGCAGTTCTTC. Translated, it gives CASSPQAGDGGEQFF.

This clonotype was picked up many times. The chain combines TRBV27 with TRBJ1-6; 9 nucleotides agree with TRBD1. The V gene's germline CDR1 is MNHEY and CDR2 SMNVEV (reference sequence). This CDR3 is 20 amino acids long. J gave up 0 bases and V 2 bases, and 11 bases lay outside the gene matches. The CDR3 sequence is CASSLGGQGSLSSYNSPLHF. Written as DNA, the CDR3 is TGTGCCAGCAGTTTAGGAGGACAGGGGTCCCTCTCCTCCTATAATTCACCCCTCCACTTT.

This clonotype has only a few counts. The chain carries TRBV2 and TRBJ1-1; D remains ambiguous. The ends were cut back, 6 bases at V and 1 base at J, with 6 bases in the middle. The germline gives CDR1 SNHLY, CDR2 FYNNEI. The CDR3 is 12 residues long. CDR3 amino acids: CASRTGNTEAFF. The CDR3 DNA sequence: TGTGCCAGCAGGACGGGGAACACTGAAGCTTTCTTT.

The chain combines TRBV6-2 or TRBV6-3 with TRBJ2-7; D may be TRBD2 (5 bases). Germline CDR1 MNHEY, CDR2 SVGEGT. The germline V and J ends were trimmed by 0 bases and 1 base, with 13 bases remaining between them. This CDR3 has 16 amino acids. The CDR3 region is CASSYSSSSASYEQYF. The CDR3 bases are TGTGCCAGCAGTTACTCTTCTAGCTCCGCTTCCTACGAGCAGTACTTC.

This clonotype was counted ten times or more. The chain carries TRBV5-1 and TRBJ2-3, with TRBD2 matching 8 bases. From germline, CDR1 is SGHRS and CDR2 YFSETQ. The CDR3 sequence is 19 residues long. Germline trimming cut 0 bases from V and 0 bases from J; bases unmatched to any gene: 12. In DNA, the CDR3 is TGCGCCAGCAGCTTGGATGGTCTCCTAGCGGGTACTAGCACAGATACGCAGTATTTT. It is translated as CASSLDGLLAGTSTDTQYF.

In its sample, this clonotype is medium-sized. The gene calls are TRBV10-2 and TRBJ2-5; no reliable D call. This CDR3 comprises 12 residues. In germline, CDR1 is WSHSY, CDR2 SAAADI. V lost 4 bases and J lost 5, with 8 bases in between. The CDR3 DNA sequence: TGCGCCAGCAGTGTTTTCTTGGAGACCCAGTACTTC. Translating it yields CASSVFLETQYF.

This chain uses TRBV7-2 with TRBJ2-7, with 9 bases identical to TRBD2. Germline lookup yields CDR1 SGHTA and CDR2 FQGNSA. This CDR3 has 13 residues. The chain's CDR3 is CASSPEGLAGPFV. The CDR3 DNA reads as TGTGCCAGCAGCCCAGAGGGTCTAGCGGGACCCTTCGTC.

This clonotype appeared many times. V gene TRBV7-9 combines with J gene TRBJ1-2; 7 bases line up with TRBD1. Germline V gene sequence: CDR1 SEHNR, CDR2 FQNEAQ (reference sequence). J lost 8 bases, V lost 5 bases, and 11 bases had no gene match. The CDR3 is made up of 14 amino acids. The CDR3 bases are TGTGCCAGCAGCCCAAAGGGACAGACTGCAGGCTACACCTTC. As protein: CASSPKGQTAGYTF.

This clonotype occurred many times. The chain is built from TRBV7-9 and TRBJ2-1; D is possibly TRBD2 (6 bases). V lost 4 bases, J lost 8 bases, and 18 bases lay in between. CDR1 is SEHNR and CDR2 is FQNEAQ in the germline V gene (reference sequence). This CDR3 contains 15 residues. CDR3 DNA sequence: TGTGCCAGCAGCTCGGGCGGGGCCTATGGCGATGAGCAGTTCTTC. Its translation: CASSSGGAYGDEQFF. Using reference TRBV7-9 and TRBJ2-1 for the parts outside the CDR3, the full variable domain is DTGVSQNPRHKITKRGQNVTFRCDPISEHNRLYWYRQTLGQGPEFLTYFQNEAQLEKSRLLSDRFSAERPKGSFSTLEIQRTEQGDSAMYLCASSSGGAYGDEQFFGPGTRLTVL.

This clonotype occurred many times. V usage is TRBV7-2 and J usage is TRBJ1-5; D is possibly TRBD1 (6 bases). In germline, CDR1 is SGHTA, CDR2 FQGNSA. The CDR3 consists of 16 residues. With 1 base removed from V and 6 bases from J, the gap between germline ends came to 16 bases. The CDR3 DNA follows: TGTGCCAGCAGCTTAGTCGGGGGGGCAGGGTCTCAGCCCCAGCATTTT. Encoded protein: CASSLVGGAGSQPQHF.

This clonotype was found many times. This sequence joins TRBV6-1 and TRBJ2-5, with 11 bases fitting TRBD2. The CDR3 runs 15 residues. Germline V gene sequence: CDR1 MNHNS, CDR2 SASEGT. Trimming took 3 bases from V and 1 from J; bases not matched to a gene: 1. The CDR3 DNA sequence: TGTGCCAGCAGTGATCTAGCGGGAGGCCAAGAGACCCAGTACTTC. Protein product: CASSDLAGGQETQYF.

Here the CDR3 DNA reads TGTGCCAGCAGCTTAGCCGCTAACTTCATTTACGAGCAGTACTTC. Residues: CASSLAANFIYEQYF. The chain combines TRBV7-2 with TRBJ2-7; no clear D. Germline V CDR1 and CDR2: SGHTA, FQGNSA. This CDR3 contains 15 residues. V lost 0 bases and J 4 bases, leaving 13 bases between the germline ends. Full variable domain (remainder filled in from reference TRBV7-2 and TRBJ2-7): GAGVSQSPSNKVTEKGKDVELRCDPISGHTALYWYRQSLGQGLEFLIYFQGNSAPDKSGLPSDRFSAERTGGSVSTLTIQRTQQEDSAVYLCASSLAANFIYEQYFGPGTRLTVT.